A single sample gave rise to the 25 T cell receptor beta chains below, sequenced in a study of beta chain features in type 1 diabetes. Study results and limitations: Shortening that was moderate but significant affected the TCRB CDR3s of Type 1 diabetes patients in all four CD4+ subsets.

Reverse transcription of all isolated RNA meant that expressed TCRB transcripts were sequenced. This table comes from immunoSEQ multiplex PCR, and its TCRdb copy is limited to in-frame clones, with some not included. The sample yields approximately 250,000 clones, 11% seen once. No antigen is known for these receptors. Material for sequencing was naive CD4+ T cells from blood. The receptors derive from a man aged 25 to 45 with type 1 diabetes.

V usage is TRBV28 and J usage is TRBJ2-4; D gene uncertain. This CDR3 is 10 amino acids long. Germline-derived CDR1 and CDR2 are MDHEN and SYDVKM. In DNA form, the CDR3 reads TGTGCGACCAGAGGAAGCATTCAGTACTTC. Protein product: CATRGSIQYF.

This clone has more than one count but fewer than ten. This chain uses TRBV5-1 with TRBJ2-3; the D is unclear. CDR3 length equals 15 residues. Looked up from germline, CDR1 is SGHRS and CDR2 is YFSETQ. The V and J ends lost 0 bases and 1 base respectively, with 9 bases between them. The CDR3 DNA sequence: TGCGCCAGCAGCTTGGGCCCGGCGGGCACAGATACGCAGTATTTT. Residues: CASSLGPAGTDTQYF.

The chain combines TRBV5-4 with TRBJ2-1; D might be TRBD2 (6 bases). Trimming left V 6 bases short and J 8 bases short, with 24 bases between. There are 16 residues in the CDR3. Per the germline V gene, CDR1 is SGHNT and CDR2 is YYREEE (reference sequence). CDR3 residues: CASTPWETSTPHEQFF. The CDR3 DNA reads TGTGCCAGCACCCCGTGGGAGACTAGTACCCCCCATGAGCAGTTCTTC.

V usage is TRBV11-3 and J usage is TRBJ2-1; D may be TRBD2 (6 bases). Trimming pared 1 base from V and 3 bases from J, leaving 10 bases between. This CDR3 is built from 15 residues. Looked up from germline, CDR1 is SGHNT and CDR2 is YENEEA. The CDR3, as DNA: TGTGCCAGCAGCTTAGGCGGGGCCCTCTACAATGAGCAGTTCTTC. Translated, it gives CASSLGGALYNEQFF.

This clone turned up a few times. The CDR3 is CASTWQGNQPQHF. CDR3 bases: TGTGCCAGTACGTGGCAGGGGAACCAGCCCCAGCATTTT. This chain uses TRBV19 with TRBJ1-5; perhaps TRBD1 as D (6 bases). The germline V and J ends were trimmed by 7 bases and 7 bases, with 14 bases remaining between them. The CDR3 extends over 13 amino acids. Germline lookup yields CDR1 LNHDA and CDR2 SQIVND (reference sequence).

This clone appeared a few times. The CDR3 spells CASSLAGGAKNIQYF. The CDR3 DNA is TGCGCCAGCAGCTTGGCCGGGGGGGCCAAAAACATTCAGTACTTC. This chain links TRBV5-1 with TRBJ2-4; 7 bases match TRBD2. Germline assignment: CDR1 SGHRS and CDR2 YFSETQ. The CDR3 contains 15 residues. J gave up 1 base and V 0 bases, and 1 base lay outside the gene matches.

This clone was picked up a small number of times. V and J are TRBV9 and TRBJ1-1, with D perhaps matching TRBD1 (5 bases). This CDR3 has 13 residues. Trimming cost V 0 bases and J 9 bases, with 12 bases left between them. Germline lookup yields CDR1 SGDLS and CDR2 YYNGEE. The DNA for the CDR3 is TGTGCCAGCAGCGTAGCGTTGGAGGGGAAAGCTTTCTTT. Its translation is CASSVALEGKAFF. Full variable domain (remainder filled in from reference TRBV9 and TRBJ1-1): DSGVTQTPKHLITATGQRVTLRCSPRSGDLSVYWYQQSLDQGLQFLIQYYNGEERAKGNILERFSAQQFPDLHSELNLSSLELGDSALYFCASSVALEGKAFFGQGTRLTVV.

This clone was counted only a few times. J is TRBJ1-2 and V is TRBV5-6; D gene uncertain. Germline loops: CDR1 SGHDT, CDR2 YYEEEE. V was trimmed by 4 bases and J by 3 bases, leaving 13 bases between them. This CDR3 comprises 14 residues. The CDR3, as DNA: TGTGCCAGCAGCCTGTCCGGGGAATACTATGGCTACACCTTC. Its protein product is CASSLSGEYYGYTF.

This clone was detected only a few times. The rearrangement uses TRBV5-1 and TRBJ2-7; a possible D gene is TRBD1 (5 bases). V was shortened by 4 bases and J by 2 bases, with 10 bases between the two germline ends. Germline V gene lookup returns CDR1 SGHRS and CDR2 YFSETQ. The CDR3 extends over 13 amino acids. CDR3 coding DNA: TGCGCCAGCAGCACGGACACAGCCTACGAGCAGTACTTC. It is translated as CASSTDTAYEQYF. The full variable domain, its missing parts supplied by reference TRBV5-1 and TRBJ2-7, is KAGVTQTPRYLIKTRGQQVTLSCSPISGHRSVSWYQQTPGQGLQFLFEYFSETQRNKGNFPGRFSGRQFSNSRSEMNVSTLELGDSALYLCASSTDTAYEQYFGPGTRLTVT.

This chain connects TRBV5-6 to TRBJ1-5, with D possibly matching TRBD1 (5 bases). Germline V gene sequence: CDR1 SGHDT, CDR2 YYEEEE. The CDR3 length is 13 residues. The V end was cut by 7 bases, the J end by 4 bases, with 12 bases between. CDR3 nucleotide sequence: TGTGCCAGCCAGGGTGGTGAAAATCAGCCCCAGCATTTT. Its protein product is CASQGGENQPQHF.

This chain joins TRBV5-1 and TRBJ2-6, with D perhaps matching TRBD2 (6 bases). With 0 bases removed from V and 0 bases from J, the gap between germline ends came to 16 bases. The germline gives CDR1 SGHRS, CDR2 YFSETQ. CDR3 length: 19 residues. CDR3 sequence (DNA): TGCGCCAGCAGCTTGGCCGGGGGACTGATAAGCTCTGGGGCCAACGTCCTGACTTTC. The encoded protein is CASSLAGGLISSGANVLTF. The variable domain in full, completed from reference TRBV5-1 and TRBJ2-6, reads KAGVTQTPRYLIKTRGQQVTLSCSPISGHRSVSWYQQTPGQGLQFLFEYFSETQRNKGNFPGRFSGRQFSNSRSEMNVSTLELGDSALYLCASSLAGGLISSGANVLTFGAGSRLTVL.

This chain links TRBV18 with TRBJ2-5; 13 bases match TRBD2. After removal of 3 bases from V and 1 base from J, the junction contained 2 bases not matched to a gene. Per the germline V gene, CDR1 is KGHSH and CDR2 is LQKENI. CDR3 length: 16 residues. The CDR3 DNA reads as TGTGCCAGCTCACCGACTAGCGGGGGGTTCCAAGAGACCCAGTACTTC. It specifies CASSPTSGGFQETQYF.

V gene TRBV18 combines with J gene TRBJ1-4; D is undetermined. From germline, CDR1 is KGHSH and CDR2 LQKENI. The CDR3 is made up of 14 amino acids. Trimming cost V 5 bases and J 0 bases, with 7 bases left between them. CDR3 bases: TGTGCCAGCTCAGAGAGGGCAACTAATGAAAAACTGTTTTTT. This gives the protein CASSERATNEKLFF.

This chain uses TRBV6-6 with TRBJ1-2; D uncertain. CDR1 and CDR2 from the germline V gene are MNHNY and SVGAGI (reference sequence). The CDR3 consists of 14 residues. V was shortened by 3 bases and J by 0 bases, with 8 bases between the two germline ends. CDR3 region: CASSYSGANYGYTF. The CDR3, as DNA: TGTGCCAGCAGTTATAGCGGAGCTAACTATGGCTACACCTTC.

The J gene is TRBJ2-1, the V gene TRBV11-2; the match to TRBD2 covers 8 bases. The germline CDR1 and CDR2 sequences are SGHAT and FQNNGV. The CDR3 sequence is 16 residues long. The trim removed 2 bases at V and 6 bases at J, leaving 9 bases unmatched. DNA for the CDR3: TGTGCCAGCAGCTTATTCGGGGGGGGTGTAAGCAATGAGCAGTTCTTC. Its translation is CASSLFGGGVSNEQFF.

The J gene is TRBJ2-5, the V gene TRBV11-2; D unclear. Trimming left V 1 base short and J 5 bases short, with 11 bases between. Germline assignment: CDR1 SGHAT and CDR2 FQNNGV. CDR3 length: 14 residues. CDR3 protein: CASSLAPGLETQYF. CDR3 DNA: TGTGCCAGCAGCTTAGCTCCGGGTTTGGAGACCCAGTACTTC. Full variable domain (rest looked up from reference TRBV11-2 and TRBJ2-5): EAGVAQSPRYKIIEKRQSVAFWCNPISGHATLYWYQQILGQGPKLLIQFQNNGVVDDSQLPKDRFSAERLKGVDSTLKIQPAKLEDSAVYLCASSLAPGLETQYFGPGTRLLVL.

The J gene is TRBJ1-1, the V gene TRBV5-1; 7 bases line up with TRBD1. Germline V gives CDR1 SGHRS, CDR2 YFSETQ. With V trimmed by 4 bases and J by 1 base, 4 bases remained unmatched. The length of the CDR3 is 14 residues. CDR3 sequence reads: CASSGRGRNTEAFF. Here the CDR3 DNA reads TGCGCCAGCAGCGGCAGGGGGAGGAACACTGAAGCTTTCTTT. Full variable domain (remainder filled in from reference TRBV5-1 and TRBJ1-1): KAGVTQTPRYLIKTRGQQVTLSCSPISGHRSVSWYQQTPGQGLQFLFEYFSETQRNKGNFPGRFSGRQFSNSRSEMNVSTLELGDSALYLCASSGRGRNTEAFFGQGTRLTVV.

This chain links TRBV2 with TRBJ2-1, with a tentative D call TRBD1 (5 bases). V shed 11 bases and J shed 0 bases, with 11 bases lying between them. The germline V gene has CDR1 SNHLY and CDR2 FYNNEI. This CDR3 is 13 amino acids long. CDR3 loop: CAAQASSYNEQFF. The CDR3 DNA follows: TGTGCCGCACAGGCTAGCTCCTACAATGAGCAGTTCTTC. The full variable domain, with the rest looked up from reference TRBV2 and TRBJ2-1, is EPEVTQTPSHQVTQMGQEVILRCVPISNHLYFYWYRQILGQKVEFLVSFYNNEISEKSEIFDDQFSVERPDGSNFTLKIRSTKLEDSAMYFCAAQASSYNEQFFGPGTRLTVL.

This clone came up a few times. The chain joins TRBV5-1 to TRBJ2-1; 8 positions agree with TRBD1. In germline, CDR1 is SGHRS, CDR2 YFSETQ. The CDR3 is 14 amino acids. V was clipped by 4 bases and J by 5 bases; unmatched bases: 5. CDR3 nucleotides: TGCGCCAGCAGCCTGGGACAGGTCAACAATGAGCAGTTCTTC. Its translation: CASSLGQVNNEQFF. The whole variable domain, remainder taken from reference TRBV5-1 and TRBJ2-1, is KAGVTQTPRYLIKTRGQQVTLSCSPISGHRSVSWYQQTPGQGLQFLFEYFSETQRNKGNFPGRFSGRQFSNSRSEMNVSTLELGDSALYLCASSLGQVNNEQFFGPGTRLTVL.

This chain links TRBV2 with TRBJ1-2; a possible D gene is TRBD1 (5 bases). The germline V gene encodes CDR1 SNHLY and CDR2 FYNNEI. The V and J ends lost 6 bases and 0 bases respectively, with 8 bases between them. The CDR3 contains 13 residues. In DNA, the CDR3 is TGTGCCAGCAGGGGGGGGGCTAACTATGGCTACACCTTC. This codes for CASRGGANYGYTF.

CDR3 DNA sequence: TGTGCCAGCAGCGTTCAGCGCCTGGGCACCGGGGAGCTGTTTTTT. Its protein is CASSVQRLGTGELFF. The rearrangement uses TRBV2 and TRBJ2-2; no clear D gene. This CDR3 contains 15 residues. Germline values: CDR1 SNHLY, CDR2 FYNNEI. V was clipped by 6 bases and J by 4 bases, with 15 bases between them.

As regards this clone: Its ends do not fully match the called genes, so a read error is possible. This sample includes further DNA sequences coding for the same CDR3. This chain links TRBV19 with TRBJ2-3, with a tentative D call TRBD1 (6 bases). This CDR3 comprises 12 residues. Per the germline V gene, CDR1 is LNHDA and CDR2 is SQIVND (reference sequence). CDR3 bases: TGTGCCGCGTCCCCAGGGGAAGGTACGCAATATTTT. Translating it yields CAASPGEGTQYF.

V is TRBV2 and J is TRBJ1-2; no clear D gene. The CDR3 has 14 residues. V gave up 3 bases and J gave up 6 bases, with 14 bases separating them. Germline V gene sequence: CDR1 SNHLY, CDR2 FYNNEI. This CDR3 is CASSDPHAFHGYTF. DNA of the CDR3: TGTGCCAGCAGTGATCCCCACGCGTTCCATGGCTACACCTTC.

This clone has a handful of counts. The chain employs TRBV30 and TRBJ1-1, with no clear D. The CDR3 has 12 amino acids. The germline gives CDR1 GTSNPN, CDR2 SVGIG (reference sequence). The V gene lost 2 bases and the J gene lost 4 bases, with 8 bases spanning the gap. The chain's CDR3 is CAWSRRGTEAFF. CDR3 nucleotide sequence: TGTGCCTGGAGTCGGCGGGGCACTGAAGCTTTCTTT.

This clone occurred a few times. The chain employs TRBV7-9 and TRBJ2-5, with D perhaps TRBD2 (5 bases). Germline CDR1 is SEHNR and CDR2 is FQNEAQ (reference sequence). Between the trimmed V and J ends, which lost 1 base and 4 bases, there was a span of 10 bases. CDR3 length: 14 residues. For the CDR3, the DNA is TGTGCCAGCAGCTTAGGGGGAGCTGCAGAGACCCAGTACTTC. Protein product: CASSLGGAAETQYF.